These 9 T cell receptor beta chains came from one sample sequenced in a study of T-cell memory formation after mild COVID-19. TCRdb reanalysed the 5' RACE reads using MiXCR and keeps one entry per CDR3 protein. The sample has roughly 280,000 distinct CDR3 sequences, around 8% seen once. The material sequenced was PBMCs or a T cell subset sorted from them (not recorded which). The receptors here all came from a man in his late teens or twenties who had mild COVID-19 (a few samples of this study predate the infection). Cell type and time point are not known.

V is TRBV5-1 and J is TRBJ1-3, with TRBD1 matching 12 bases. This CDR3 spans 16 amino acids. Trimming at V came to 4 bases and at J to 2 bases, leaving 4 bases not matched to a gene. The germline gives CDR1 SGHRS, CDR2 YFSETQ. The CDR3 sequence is CASSPGQGAPGNTIYF. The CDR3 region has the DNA TGCGCCAGCAGCCCGGGACAGGGGGCGCCTGGAAACACCATATATTTT.

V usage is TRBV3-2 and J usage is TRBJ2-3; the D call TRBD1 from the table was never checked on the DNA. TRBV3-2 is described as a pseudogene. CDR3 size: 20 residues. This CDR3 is CASSQIRDRGIPRDTDTQYF. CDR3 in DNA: TGTGCCAGCAGCCAAATCCGGGACAGGGGGATCCCTAGAGACACAGATACGCAGTATTTT.

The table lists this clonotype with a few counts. The CDR3 loop reads CASSLEAGGAKLFF. The CDR3 DNA is TGCGCCAGCAGCTTGGAGGCAGGGGGGGCGAAACTGTTTTTT. The chain joins TRBV5-1 to TRBJ1-4; 7 positions agree with TRBD1. The CDR3 consists of 14 residues. From germline, CDR1 is SGHRS and CDR2 YFSETQ. After removal of 0 bases from V and 11 bases from J, the junction contained 7 bases not matched to a gene.

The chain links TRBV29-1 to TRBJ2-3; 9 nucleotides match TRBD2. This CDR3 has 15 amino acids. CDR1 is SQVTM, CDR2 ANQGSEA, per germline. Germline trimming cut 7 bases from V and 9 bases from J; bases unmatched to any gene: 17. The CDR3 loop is CSGETGTSMGRTQYF. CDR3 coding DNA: TGCAGCGGGGAAACCGGGACTAGCATGGGTCGCACGCAGTATTTT.

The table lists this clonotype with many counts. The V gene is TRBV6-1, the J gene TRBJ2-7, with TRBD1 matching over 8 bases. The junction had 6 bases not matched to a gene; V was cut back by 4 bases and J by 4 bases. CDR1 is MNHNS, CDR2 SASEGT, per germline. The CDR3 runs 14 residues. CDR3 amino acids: CASSVPGQAYEQYV. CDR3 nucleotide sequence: TGTGCCAGCAGTGTCCCGGGACAGGCTTACGAGCAGTACGTC.

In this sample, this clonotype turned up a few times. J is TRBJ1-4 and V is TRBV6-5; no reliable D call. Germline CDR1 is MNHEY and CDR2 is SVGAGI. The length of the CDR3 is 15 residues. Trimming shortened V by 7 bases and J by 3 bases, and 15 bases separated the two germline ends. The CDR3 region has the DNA TGTGCCAGCAAAGATCCAAAGGTGCCTAATGAAAAACTGTTTTTT. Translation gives CASKDPKVPNEKLFF.

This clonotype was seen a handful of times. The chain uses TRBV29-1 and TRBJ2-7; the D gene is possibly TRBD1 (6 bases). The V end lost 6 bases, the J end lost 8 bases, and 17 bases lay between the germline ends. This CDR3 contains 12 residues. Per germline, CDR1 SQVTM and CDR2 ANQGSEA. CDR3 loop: CSVMDRGFKQYF. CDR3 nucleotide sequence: TGCAGCGTGATGGACAGAGGGTTTAAGCAGTACTTC.

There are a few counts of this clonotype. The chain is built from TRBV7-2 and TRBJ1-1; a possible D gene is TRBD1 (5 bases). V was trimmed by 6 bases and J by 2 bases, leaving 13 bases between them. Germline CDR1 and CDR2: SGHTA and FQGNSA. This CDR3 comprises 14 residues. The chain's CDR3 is CASRMTEVNTEAFF. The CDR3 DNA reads TGTGCCAGCAGGATGACAGAGGTAAACACTGAAGCTTTCTTT.

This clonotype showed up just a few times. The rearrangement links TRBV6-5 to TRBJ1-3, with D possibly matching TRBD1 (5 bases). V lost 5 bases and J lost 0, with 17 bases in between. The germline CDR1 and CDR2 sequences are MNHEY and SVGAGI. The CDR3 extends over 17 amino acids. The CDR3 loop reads CASSLFGGGFSGNTIYF. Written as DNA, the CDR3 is TGTGCCAGCAGTCTCTTCGGGGGAGGATTCTCTGGAAACACCATATATTTT.